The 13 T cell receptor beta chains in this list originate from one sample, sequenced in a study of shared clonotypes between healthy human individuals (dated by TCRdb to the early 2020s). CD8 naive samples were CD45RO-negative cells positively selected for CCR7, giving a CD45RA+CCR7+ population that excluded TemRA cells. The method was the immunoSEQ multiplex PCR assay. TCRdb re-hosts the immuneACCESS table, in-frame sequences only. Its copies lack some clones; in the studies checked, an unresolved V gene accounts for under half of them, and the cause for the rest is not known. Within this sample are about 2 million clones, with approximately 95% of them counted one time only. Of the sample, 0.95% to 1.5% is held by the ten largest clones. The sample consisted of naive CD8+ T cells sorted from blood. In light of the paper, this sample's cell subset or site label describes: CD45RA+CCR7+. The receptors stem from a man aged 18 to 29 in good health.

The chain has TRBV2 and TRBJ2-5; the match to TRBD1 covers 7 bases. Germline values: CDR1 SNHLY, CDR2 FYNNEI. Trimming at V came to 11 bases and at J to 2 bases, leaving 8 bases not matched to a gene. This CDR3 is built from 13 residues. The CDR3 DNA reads TGTGCCGGCACAGGGGCATCTCAAGAGACCCAGTACTTC. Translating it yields CAGTGASQETQYF.

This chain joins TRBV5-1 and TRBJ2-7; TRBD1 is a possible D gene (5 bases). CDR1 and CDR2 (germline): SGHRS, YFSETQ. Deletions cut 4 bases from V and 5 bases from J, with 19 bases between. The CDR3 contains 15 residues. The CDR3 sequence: CASSTAGSEVNEQYF. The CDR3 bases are TGCGCCAGCAGCACGGCAGGGTCCGAGGTTAACGAGCAGTACTTC.

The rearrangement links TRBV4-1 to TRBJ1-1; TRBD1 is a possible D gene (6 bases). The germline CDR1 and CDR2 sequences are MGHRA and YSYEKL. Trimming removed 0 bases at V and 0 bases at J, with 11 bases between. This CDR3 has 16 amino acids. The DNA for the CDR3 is TGCGCCAGCAGCCAAGAATTCGGACAGCTGAACACTGAAGCTTTCTTT. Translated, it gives CASSQEFGQLNTEAFF.

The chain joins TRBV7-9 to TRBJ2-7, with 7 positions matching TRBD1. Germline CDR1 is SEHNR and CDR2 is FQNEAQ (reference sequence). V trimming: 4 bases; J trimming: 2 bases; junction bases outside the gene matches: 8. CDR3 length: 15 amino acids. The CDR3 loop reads CASSWSGGAPYEQYF. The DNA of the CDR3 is TGTGCCAGCAGCTGGTCAGGGGGTGCCCCCTACGAGCAGTACTTC.

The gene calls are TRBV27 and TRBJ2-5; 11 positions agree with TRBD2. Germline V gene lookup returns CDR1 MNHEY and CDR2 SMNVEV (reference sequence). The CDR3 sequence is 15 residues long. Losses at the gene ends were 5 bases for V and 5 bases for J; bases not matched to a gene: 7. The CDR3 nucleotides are TGTGCCAGCAGTGATAGCGGGGGGGCATTGGAGACCCAGTACTTC. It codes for CASSDSGGALETQYF.

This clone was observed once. As DNA, the CDR3 is TGTGCCAGCAGCTCGGGACAGGGTAGGAATGAGCAGTTCTTC. This encodes CASSSGQGRNEQFF. The V and J genes are TRBV11-1 and TRBJ2-1; 9 bases match TRBD1. The CDR3 is made up of 14 amino acids. Unmatched junction bases numbered 5, after V lost 4 bases and J lost 7 bases. Looked up from germline, CDR1 is SGHAT and CDR2 is FQDESV (reference sequence). Filled out from reference TRBV11-1 and TRBJ2-1, the complete variable domain reads EAEVAQSPRYKITEKSQAVAFWCDPISGHATLYWYRQILGQGPELLVQFQDESVVDDSQLPKDRFSAERLKGVDSTLKIQPAELGDSAMYLCASSSGQGRNEQFFGPGTRLTVL.

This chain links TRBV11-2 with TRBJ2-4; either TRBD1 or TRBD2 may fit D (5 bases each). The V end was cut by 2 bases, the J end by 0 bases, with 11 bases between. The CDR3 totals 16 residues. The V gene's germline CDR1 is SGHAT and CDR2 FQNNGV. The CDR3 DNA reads TGTGCCAGCAGCTTAACGACGGGGCAAGCCAAAAACATTCAGTACTTC. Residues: CASSLTTGQAKNIQYF.

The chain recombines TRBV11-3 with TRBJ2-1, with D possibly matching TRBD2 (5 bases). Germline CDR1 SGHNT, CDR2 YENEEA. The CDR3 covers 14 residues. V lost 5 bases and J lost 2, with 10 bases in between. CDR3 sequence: CASSLHGAYNEQFF. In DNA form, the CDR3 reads TGTGCCAGCAGCCTCCACGGGGCCTACAATGAGCAGTTCTTC.

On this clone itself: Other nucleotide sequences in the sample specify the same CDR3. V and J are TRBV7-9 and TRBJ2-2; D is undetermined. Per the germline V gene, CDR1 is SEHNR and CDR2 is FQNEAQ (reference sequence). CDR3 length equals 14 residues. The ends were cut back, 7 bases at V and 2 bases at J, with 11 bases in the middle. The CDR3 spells CASTAGANTGELFF. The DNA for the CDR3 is TGTGCCAGCACCGCCGGCGCTAACACCGGGGAGCTGTTTTTT.

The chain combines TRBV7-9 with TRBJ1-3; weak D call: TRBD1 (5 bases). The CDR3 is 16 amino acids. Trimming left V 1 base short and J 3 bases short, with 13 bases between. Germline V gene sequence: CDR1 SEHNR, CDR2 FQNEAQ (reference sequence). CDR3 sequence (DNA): TGTGCCAGCAGCTTAGAGACAGCGCGAGGTGGAAACACCATATATTTT. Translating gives CASSLETARGGNTIYF.

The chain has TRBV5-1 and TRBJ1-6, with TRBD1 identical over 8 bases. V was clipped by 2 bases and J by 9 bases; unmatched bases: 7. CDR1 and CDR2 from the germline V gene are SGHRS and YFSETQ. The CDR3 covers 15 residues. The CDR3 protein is CASSFETGVGSPLHF. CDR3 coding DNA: TGCGCCAGCAGCTTTGAGACAGGGGTAGGTTCACCCCTCCACTTT.

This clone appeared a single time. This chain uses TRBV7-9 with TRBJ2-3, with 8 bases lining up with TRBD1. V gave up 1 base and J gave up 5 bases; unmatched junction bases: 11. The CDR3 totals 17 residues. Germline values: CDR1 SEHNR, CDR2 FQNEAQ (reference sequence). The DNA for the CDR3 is TGTGCCAGCAGCTTAGATTTTGGACAGGGCAATGGAGATACGCAGTATTTT. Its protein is CASSLDFGQGNGDTQYF.

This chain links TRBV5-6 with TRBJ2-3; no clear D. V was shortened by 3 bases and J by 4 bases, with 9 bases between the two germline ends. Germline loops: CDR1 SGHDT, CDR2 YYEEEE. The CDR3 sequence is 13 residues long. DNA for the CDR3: TGTGCCAGCAGCTACCAAGGAGCAGATACGCAGTATTTT. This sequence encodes CASSYQGADTQYF.